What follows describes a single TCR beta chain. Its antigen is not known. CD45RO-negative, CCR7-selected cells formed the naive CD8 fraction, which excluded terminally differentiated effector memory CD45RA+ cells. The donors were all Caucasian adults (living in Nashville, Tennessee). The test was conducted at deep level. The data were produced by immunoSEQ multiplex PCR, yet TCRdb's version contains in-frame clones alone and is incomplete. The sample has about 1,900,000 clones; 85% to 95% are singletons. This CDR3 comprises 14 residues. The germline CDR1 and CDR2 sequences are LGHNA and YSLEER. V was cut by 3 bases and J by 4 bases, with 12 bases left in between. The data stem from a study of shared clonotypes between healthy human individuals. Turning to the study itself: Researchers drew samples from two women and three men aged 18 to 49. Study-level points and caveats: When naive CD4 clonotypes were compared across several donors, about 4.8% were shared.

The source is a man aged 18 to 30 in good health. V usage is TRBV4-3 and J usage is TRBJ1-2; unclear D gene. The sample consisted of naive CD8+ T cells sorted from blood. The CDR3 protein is CASSHDGEFYGYTF. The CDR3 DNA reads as TGCGCCAGCAGCCATGACGGAGAATTCTATGGCTACACCTTC.